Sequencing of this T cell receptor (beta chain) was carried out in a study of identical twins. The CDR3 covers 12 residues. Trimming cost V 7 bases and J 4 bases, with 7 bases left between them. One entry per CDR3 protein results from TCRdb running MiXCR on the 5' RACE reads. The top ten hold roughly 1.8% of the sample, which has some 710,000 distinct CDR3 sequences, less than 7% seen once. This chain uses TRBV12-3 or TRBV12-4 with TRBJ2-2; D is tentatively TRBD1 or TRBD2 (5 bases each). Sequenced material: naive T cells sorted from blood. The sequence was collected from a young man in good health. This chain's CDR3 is CASTGTTGELFF. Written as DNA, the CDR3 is TGTGCCAGCACAGGGACCACCGGGGAGCTGTTTTTT.